This T cell receptor (beta chain) was documented in a study of blood T cell repertoires in COVID-19. Here immunoSEQ multiplex PCR was the method, and the copy in TCRdb shows in-frame clones only, minus some. Altogether about 280,000 clones are present, just under 90% being singletons, with the ten largest covering under 2.5%. This clone came up a few times. CDR1 is GTSNPN, CDR2 SVGIG, per germline (reference sequence). The V segment lost 5 bases and the J segment 7 bases; nucleotides outside the gene matches: 7. The CDR3 covers 13 residues. The sample comprised PBMCs or T cells enriched from blood (not recorded which). This receptor was obtained from a woman aged 60-75 years who had recovered from COVID-19. J is TRBJ1-5 and V is TRBV30; 8 bases are a match to TRBD1. CDR3 protein: CAWDQGAGQPQHF. CDR3 in DNA: TGTGCCTGGGACCAGGGGGCCGGGCAGCCCCAGCATTTT.